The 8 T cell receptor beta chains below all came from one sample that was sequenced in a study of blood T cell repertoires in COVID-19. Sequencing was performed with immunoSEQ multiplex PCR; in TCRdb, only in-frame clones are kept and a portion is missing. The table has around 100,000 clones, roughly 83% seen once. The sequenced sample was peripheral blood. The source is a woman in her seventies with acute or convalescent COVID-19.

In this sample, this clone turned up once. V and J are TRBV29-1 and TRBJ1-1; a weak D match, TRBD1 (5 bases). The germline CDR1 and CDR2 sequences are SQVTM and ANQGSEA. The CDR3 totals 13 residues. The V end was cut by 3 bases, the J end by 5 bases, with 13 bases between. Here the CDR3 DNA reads TGCAGCGTTGATGTGGCCGGGGGGACTGAAGCTTTCTTT. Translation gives CSVDVAGGTEAFF. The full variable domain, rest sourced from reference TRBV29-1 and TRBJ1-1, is SAVISQKPSRDICQRGTSLTIQCQVDSQVTMMFWYRQQPGQSLTLIATANQGSEATYESGFVIDKFPISRPNLTFSTLTVSNMSPEDSSIYLCSVDVAGGTEAFFGQGTRLTVV.

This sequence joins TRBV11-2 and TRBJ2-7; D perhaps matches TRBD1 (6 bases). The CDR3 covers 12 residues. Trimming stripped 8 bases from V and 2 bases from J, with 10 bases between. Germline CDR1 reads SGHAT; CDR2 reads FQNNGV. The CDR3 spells CASGGRPYEQYF. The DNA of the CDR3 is TGTGCCAGCGGGGGCAGACCCTACGAGCAGTACTTC.

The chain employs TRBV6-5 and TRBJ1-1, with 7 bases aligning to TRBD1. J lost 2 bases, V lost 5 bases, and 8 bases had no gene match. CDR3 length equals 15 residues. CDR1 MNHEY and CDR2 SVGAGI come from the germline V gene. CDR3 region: CASSPTGTGNTEAFF. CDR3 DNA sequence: TGTGCCAGCAGTCCGACAGGGACGGGAAACACTGAAGCTTTCTTT.

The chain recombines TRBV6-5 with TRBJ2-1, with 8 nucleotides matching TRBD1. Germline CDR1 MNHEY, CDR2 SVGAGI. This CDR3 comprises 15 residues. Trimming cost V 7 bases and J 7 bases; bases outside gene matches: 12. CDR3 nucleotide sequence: TGTGCCAGCACCACAACAGGGGGGTTTAGGAATGAGCAGTTCTTC. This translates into CASTTTGGFRNEQFF.

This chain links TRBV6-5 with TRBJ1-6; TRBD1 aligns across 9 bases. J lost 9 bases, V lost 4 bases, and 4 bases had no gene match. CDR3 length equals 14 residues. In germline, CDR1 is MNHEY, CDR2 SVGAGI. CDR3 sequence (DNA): TGTGCCAGCAGTTTGACAGGGGGGTTTTCACCCCTCCACTTT. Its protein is CASSLTGGFSPLHF.

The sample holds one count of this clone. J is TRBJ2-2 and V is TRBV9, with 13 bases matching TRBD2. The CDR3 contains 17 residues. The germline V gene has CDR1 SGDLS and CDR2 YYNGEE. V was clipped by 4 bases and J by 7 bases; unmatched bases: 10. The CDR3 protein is CASSPRGLAGVNGELFF. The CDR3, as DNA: TGTGCCAGCAGCCCCCGAGGACTAGCGGGAGTGAACGGGGAGCTGTTTTTT. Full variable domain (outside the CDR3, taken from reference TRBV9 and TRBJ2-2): DSGVTQTPKHLITATGQRVTLRCSPRSGDLSVYWYQQSLDQGLQFLIQYYNGEERAKGNILERFSAQQFPDLHSELNLSSLELGDSALYFCASSPRGLAGVNGELFFGEGSRLTVL.

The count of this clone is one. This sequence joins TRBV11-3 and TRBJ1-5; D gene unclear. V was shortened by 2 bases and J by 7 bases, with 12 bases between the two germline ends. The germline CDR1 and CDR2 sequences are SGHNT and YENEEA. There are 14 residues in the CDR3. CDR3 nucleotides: TGTGCCAGCAGCTTACAGCCGGGCGGGCAGCCCCAGCATTTT. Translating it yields CASSLQPGGQPQHF.

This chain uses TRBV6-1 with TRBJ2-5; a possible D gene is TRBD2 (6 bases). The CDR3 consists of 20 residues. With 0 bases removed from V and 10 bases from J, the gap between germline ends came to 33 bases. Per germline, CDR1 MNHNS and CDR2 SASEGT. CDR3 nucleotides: TGTGCCAGCAGTGAAGCGCTTCCGCGGGACCGGCTACGACTGCCGAAAGGCCAGTACTTC. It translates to CASSEALPRDRLRLPKGQYF.